One and the same sample provided the 15 T cell receptor beta chains below, sequenced in a study of beta chain features in type 1 diabetes. The whole isolated RNA underwent reverse transcription, so sequencing captured expressed TCRB transcripts. Libraries were prepared by immunoSEQ multiplex PCR; TCRdb keeps only in-frame clonotypes and omits some of them. Of fewer than 350,000 clones listed, around 20% are singletons. Sequenced: naive CD4+ T cells from blood. These TCRs come from a woman aged 18-29 years in good health.

The genes are TRBV7-9 and TRBJ2-7; D may be TRBD2 (6 bases). CDR1 is SEHNR and CDR2 is FQNEAQ in the germline V gene (reference sequence). This CDR3 contains 15 residues. Trimming removed 0 bases from V and 3 bases from J, with 12 bases in between. The chain's CDR3 is CASSLAGGQIYEQYF. DNA for the CDR3: TGTGCCAGCAGCTTAGCAGGAGGGCAGATCTACGAGCAGTACTTC.

This clone has just a few counts. CDR3 amino acids: CASSPETALGYGYTF. CDR3 coding DNA: TGTGCCAGCAGCCCAGAAACTGCTCTCGGGTATGGCTACACCTTC. The chain joins TRBV7-2 to TRBJ1-2; D call uncertain. CDR1 and CDR2 (germline): SGHTA, FQGNSA. The CDR3 loop spans 15 amino acids. V lost 5 bases to trimming and J lost 5 bases, with 18 bases between them.

This clone has a handful of counts. This sample includes further DNA sequences coding for the same CDR3. V gene TRBV28 combines with J gene TRBJ1-1; weak D call: TRBD1 (6 bases). Trimming removed 6 bases from V and 4 bases from J, with 9 bases in between. This CDR3 is 12 amino acids long. Looked up from germline, CDR1 is MDHEN and CDR2 is SYDVKM. CDR3 residues: CASSLQGTEAFF. The CDR3 bases are TGTGCCAGCAGCCTACAGGGCACTGAAGCTTTCTTT.

The CDR3 DNA reads TGTGCCTGGAGTTTGACAGGGGTACAAGAGACCCAGTACTTC. Translation: CAWSLTGVQETQYF. The chain recombines TRBV30 with TRBJ2-5; 8 nucleotides line up with TRBD1. Trimming removed 2 bases from V and 2 bases from J; junction bases left unmatched: 4. The germline gives CDR1 GTSNPN, CDR2 SVGIG (reference sequence). This CDR3 region has 14 residues. The full variable domain, rest sourced from reference TRBV30 and TRBJ2-5, is SQTIHQWPATLVQPVGSPLSLECTVEGTSNPNLYWYRQAAGRGLQLLFYSVGIGQISSEVPQNLSASRPQDRQFILSSKKLLLSDSGFYLCAWSLTGVQETQYFGPGTRLLVL.

J is TRBJ2-5 and V is TRBV5-6; D is unresolved. Looked up from germline, CDR1 is SGHDT and CDR2 is YYEEEE. V was pared by 2 bases and J by 2 bases, with 7 bases between. This CDR3 spans 13 amino acids. DNA for the CDR3: TGTGCCAGCAGCTTTTTCGGGCAAGAGACCCAGTACTTC. Translating it yields CASSFFGQETQYF.

The chain recombines TRBV30 with TRBJ1-2; no clear D. The germline V gene has CDR1 GTSNPN and CDR2 SVGIG (reference sequence). The CDR3 spans 10 residues. Trimming left V 7 bases short and J 8 bases short, with 11 bases between. CDR3 sequence: CAFGGRGYTF. Here the CDR3 DNA reads TGTGCCTTTGGAGGGCGGGGCTACACCTTC.

The chain combines TRBV6-5 with TRBJ2-7, with D possibly TRBD2 on 5 matching bases. The V end was cut by 0 bases, the J end by 4 bases, with 16 bases between. Germline CDR1 and CDR2: MNHEY and SVGAGI. The CDR3 sequence is 16 residues long. The CDR3 loop reads CASSYSRELGYYEQYF. As DNA, the CDR3 is TGTGCCAGCAGTTACTCGAGGGAACTAGGGTATTACGAGCAGTACTTC.

In this sample, this clone turned up a few times. The chain joins TRBV7-2 to TRBJ2-5; possible D gene TRBD2, 6 bases. V was pared by 1 base and J by 1 base, with 13 bases between. CDR3 length: 16 residues. Germline V gene lookup returns CDR1 SGHTA and CDR2 FQGNSA. The CDR3 sequence: CASSLVHRGIQETQYF. The CDR3 DNA reads as TGTGCCAGCAGCTTAGTTCACCGGGGGATCCAAGAGACCCAGTACTTC.

The sample holds many counts of this clone. The gene calls are TRBV29-1 and TRBJ2-1; weak D call: TRBD1 (6 bases). This CDR3 has 11 amino acids. The V gene lost 6 bases and the J gene lost 15 bases, with 18 bases spanning the gap. Germline V gives CDR1 SQVTM, CDR2 ANQGSEA. The CDR3 is CSVKPDRMSFF. CDR3 DNA: TGCAGCGTGAAGCCCGACAGGATGTCGTTCTTC.

This sequence joins TRBV7-6 and TRBJ1-4; no clear D gene. V dropped 5 bases and J dropped 7 bases, with 8 bases sitting between them. The CDR3 runs to 12 residues. The germline V gene has CDR1 SGHVS and CDR2 FNYEAQ. The CDR3 reads CASSLSSEKLFF. CDR3 DNA: TGTGCCAGCAGCCTTTCGAGTGAAAAACTGTTTTTT.

Regarding this clone: Other DNA sequences from this sample encode an identical CDR3 as well. The J gene is TRBJ2-3, the V gene TRBV2, with unresolved D. The CDR3 is 13 amino acids. The germline V gene encodes CDR1 SNHLY and CDR2 FYNNEI. V was pared by 9 bases and J by 0 bases, with 10 bases between. CDR3 protein: CASSVLSTDTQYF. The CDR3 coding sequence is TGTGCCAGTTCGGTTTTAAGCACAGATACGCAGTATTTT.

Points on this clone: Other DNA sequences in this specimen translate into the identical CDR3. The chain employs TRBV2 and TRBJ1-2; 8 bases map to TRBD1. Germline trimming cut 6 bases from V and 2 bases from J; bases unmatched to any gene: 2. Germline V CDR1 and CDR2: SNHLY, FYNNEI. The CDR3 loop spans 13 amino acids. Written as DNA, the CDR3 is TGTGCCAGCAGGGACAGGGACAACTATGGCTACACCTTC. It encodes CASRDRDNYGYTF.

This clone appeared a few times. The chain recombines TRBV27 with TRBJ2-7, with 11 bases matching TRBD2. This CDR3 comprises 17 residues. Trimming at V came to 5 bases and at J to 4 bases, leaving 13 bases not matched to a gene. Germline CDR1 is MNHEY and CDR2 is SMNVEV (reference sequence). The CDR3 region has the DNA TGTGCCAGCAGTCCGACCAGTAGCGGGAGGGCCCCTTACGAGCAGTACTTC. Translation gives CASSPTSSGRAPYEQYF.

The rearrangement uses TRBV7-2 and TRBJ1-5; the D gene is possibly TRBD1 (6 bases). Germline CDR1 is SGHTA and CDR2 is FQGNSA. The V and J ends lost 3 bases and 0 bases respectively, with 9 bases between them. The CDR3 is made up of 15 amino acids. The CDR3, as DNA: TGTGCCAGCAGCTTGGACAGCCTTAGCAATCAGCCCCAGCATTTT. It specifies CASSLDSLSNQPQHF.

This chain uses TRBV4-2 with TRBJ2-5, with 11 bases that match TRBD2. This CDR3 has 15 residues. CDR1 is LGHNA and CDR2 is YNFKEQ in the germline V gene. Germline trimming cut 3 bases from V and 2 bases from J; bases unmatched to any gene: 2. This chain's CDR3 is CASSQTSGTQETQYF. The DNA for the CDR3 is TGTGCCAGCAGCCAGACTAGCGGGACTCAAGAGACCCAGTACTTC.